This passage covers 14 T cell receptor beta chains from one sample sequenced in a study of shared clonotypes between healthy human individuals. Positive CCR7 selection of CD45RO-negative cells yielded the naive CD8 cells, and terminally differentiated effector memory CD45RA+ cells were excluded. Some clones are missing from TCRdb's copy, which holds only in-frame ones; the method was immunoSEQ multiplex PCR. The sample yields hundreds of thousands of clones, 90% to 98% seen once. The sequenced sample consisted of naive CD8+ T cells sorted from blood. The receptors stem from a man aged 30 to 45 in good health.

This clone was seen only once. The chain has TRBV25-1 and TRBJ1-2, with D possibly matching TRBD1 (5 bases). The germline V and J ends were trimmed by 9 bases and 3 bases, with 11 bases remaining between them. Germline loops: CDR1 MGHDK, CDR2 SYGVNS. The CDR3 is 12 amino acids. For the CDR3, the DNA is TGTGCCAGTAGTCGGGGGGACTATGGCTACACCTTC. Protein product: CASSRGDYGYTF.

This chain's CDR3 is CASPRVQGQGPQETQYF. The DNA of the CDR3 is TGTGCCAGCCCTAGGGTCCAGGGACAGGGGCCTCAAGAGACCCAGTACTTC. V and J are TRBV7-6 and TRBJ2-5; 10 positions agree with TRBD1. CDR1 is SGHVS and CDR2 is FNYEAQ in the germline V gene. J lost 2 bases, V lost 8 bases, and 14 bases had no gene match. The CDR3 length is 17 residues.

To note about this clone: The same CDR3 arises from other DNA sequences in this sample as well. V gene TRBV7-9 combines with J gene TRBJ2-7; TRBD1 matches 7 bases. Looked up from germline, CDR1 is SEHNR and CDR2 is FQNEAQ (reference sequence). J gave up 2 bases and V 3 bases, and 4 bases lay outside the gene matches. CDR3 size: 14 residues. CDR3 nucleotide sequence: TGTGCCAGCAGCTTCCGGGACAGAGCCTACGAGCAGTACTTC. Translation: CASSFRDRAYEQYF.

This rearrangement joins TRBV10-2 to TRBJ2-7; D may be TRBD1 (6 bases). V lost 4 bases to trimming and J lost 2 bases, with 18 bases between them. CDR3 size: 16 residues. Germline V gene sequence: CDR1 WSHSY, CDR2 SAAADI. Here the CDR3 DNA reads TGCGCCAGCAGTGCAATTCTGGACAGCAGACCCTACGAGCAGTACTTC. This gives the protein CASSAILDSRPYEQYF.

The rearrangement uses TRBV5-4 and TRBJ2-1; 7 nucleotides align to TRBD2. The V and J ends lost 10 bases and 5 bases, in that order; junction bases with no gene match: 3. This CDR3 region has 11 residues. Germline V gives CDR1 SGHNT, CDR2 YYREEE (reference sequence). Here the CDR3 reads CASGGDNEQFF. In DNA, the CDR3 is TGTGCCTCGGGGGGAGACAATGAGCAGTTCTTC.

The genes are TRBV5-4 and TRBJ1-1; a possible D gene is TRBD1 (5 bases). This CDR3 is built from 14 residues. CDR1 is SGHNT and CDR2 is YYREEE in the germline V gene (reference sequence). V lost 4 bases to trimming and J lost 0 bases, with 10 bases between them. CDR3 sequence reads: CASSRGLLNTEAFF. The CDR3 DNA follows: TGTGCCAGCAGCAGGGGACTGTTGAACACTGAAGCTTTCTTT.

The chain uses TRBV9 and TRBJ1-4; D is possibly TRBD1 (5 bases). Germline values: CDR1 SGDLS, CDR2 YYNGEE. This CDR3 is 15 amino acids long. Trimming stripped 0 bases from V and 3 bases from J, with 9 bases between. The CDR3 spells CASSVAGLPNEKLFF. DNA for the CDR3: TGTGCCAGCAGCGTAGCGGGGCTTCCTAATGAAAAACTGTTTTTT.

V usage is TRBV6-5 and J usage is TRBJ2-1; D gene ambiguous. CDR1 MNHEY and CDR2 SVGAGI come from the germline V gene. V gave up 4 bases and J gave up 2 bases, with 3 bases separating them. CDR3 length: 12 residues. The CDR3 region is CASSSAYNEQFF. The CDR3 region has the DNA TGTGCCAGCAGTTCAGCCTACAATGAGCAGTTCTTC.

The chain couples TRBV7-9 to TRBJ2-1, with D perhaps matching TRBD1 or TRBD2 (6 bases each). CDR3 size: 18 residues. The ends were cut back, 1 base at V and 6 bases at J, with 22 bases in the middle. Looked up from germline, CDR1 is SEHNR and CDR2 is FQNEAQ (reference sequence). CDR3 sequence: CASSLGLVEGGRINEQFF. CDR3 DNA sequence: TGTGCCAGCAGCTTAGGTCTAGTTGAGGGGGGTCGAATCAATGAGCAGTTCTTC.

The chain is built from TRBV7-9 and TRBJ2-1, with D tentatively TRBD2 (7 bases). Deletions cut 5 bases from V and 4 bases from J, with 21 bases between. This CDR3 comprises 17 residues. Germline-derived CDR1 and CDR2 are SEHNR and FQNEAQ (reference sequence). CDR3 nucleotide sequence: TGTGCCAGCAGCCAAGACCGGGGAGGGGGAAAGTACAATGAGCAGTTCTTC. This gives the protein CASSQDRGGGKYNEQFF.

This chain links TRBV6-5 with TRBJ2-7, with 9 bases that match TRBD2. Trimming at V came to 5 bases and at J to 2 bases, leaving 4 bases not matched to a gene. Per the germline V gene, CDR1 is MNHEY and CDR2 is SVGAGI. The CDR3 has 14 residues. The CDR3 region is CASSRSGRTYEQYF. In DNA form, the CDR3 reads TGTGCCAGCAGTCGTAGCGGGAGAACCTACGAGCAGTACTTC.

This chain links TRBV28 with TRBJ2-7, with 9 bases aligning to TRBD2. Germline V gene data show CDR1 as MDHEN and CDR2 as SYDVKM. Trimming removed 8 bases from V and 1 base from J; junction bases left unmatched: 9. This CDR3 spans 15 amino acids. The CDR3 here is CASEGLREGSYEQYF. For the CDR3, the DNA is TGTGCCAGCGAGGGGTTGCGGGAGGGATCCTACGAGCAGTACTTC.

This clone was counted a single time. The rearrangement uses TRBV19 and TRBJ2-2; D ambiguous. V was clipped by 1 base and J by 9 bases, with 6 bases between them. CDR1 is LNHDA and CDR2 is SQIVND in the germline V gene (reference sequence). The length of the CDR3 is 12 residues. The CDR3 DNA sequence: TGTGCCAGTAGTATAGGGGCTCGGGAGCTGTTTTTT. It translates to CASSIGARELFF.

In its sample, this clone was seen once. The chain uses TRBV11-2 and TRBJ2-1; the D is unclear. Trimming stripped 4 bases from V and 5 bases from J, with 15 bases between. The CDR3 has 15 residues. In germline, CDR1 is SGHAT, CDR2 FQNNGV. CDR3 DNA: TGTGCCAGCAGCTCACCCTGGGCCCAAGACAATGAGCAGTTCTTC. This codes for CASSSPWAQDNEQFF.